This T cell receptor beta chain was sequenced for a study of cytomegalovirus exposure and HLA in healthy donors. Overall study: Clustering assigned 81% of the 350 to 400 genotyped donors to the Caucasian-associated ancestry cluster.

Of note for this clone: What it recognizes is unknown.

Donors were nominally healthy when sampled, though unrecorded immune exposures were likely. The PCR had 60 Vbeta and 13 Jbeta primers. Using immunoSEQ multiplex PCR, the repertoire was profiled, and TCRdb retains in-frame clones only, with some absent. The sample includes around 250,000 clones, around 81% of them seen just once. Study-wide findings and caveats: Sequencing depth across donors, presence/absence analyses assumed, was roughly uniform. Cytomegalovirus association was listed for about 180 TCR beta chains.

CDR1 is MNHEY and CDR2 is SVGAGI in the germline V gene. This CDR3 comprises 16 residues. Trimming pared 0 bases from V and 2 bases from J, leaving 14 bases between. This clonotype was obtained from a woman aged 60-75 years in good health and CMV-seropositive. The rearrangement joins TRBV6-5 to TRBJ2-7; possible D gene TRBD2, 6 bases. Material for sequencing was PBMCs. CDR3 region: CASSYSTGRPTYEQYF. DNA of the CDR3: TGTGCCAGCAGTTACTCGACCGGGAGACCCACCTACGAGCAGTACTTC.